The present TCR beta chain was sequenced within a study of T-cell reconstitution after alpha-beta-depleted transplantation in children. Points from the study as a whole: The study reportedly traced alpha-beta T cells about two months after transplant to several hundred expanded graft clones. T-cell numbers and diversity, one year after transplant, stemmed largely from T cells that were newly produced. Some patients' high day-60 TCRbeta diversity was traced to surviving recipient T cells and thymic progenitors.

This clonotype was observed a handful of times. As yet, its antigen is unknown. Library preparation (for TCRbeta) was performed with unique molecular identifiers. TCRdb passed the PCR reads through MiXCR, listing each CDR3 protein once. The table includes approximately 630,000 distinct CDR3 sequences, less than 15% detected once. The CDR3 loop spans 16 amino acids. The V gene lost 3 bases and the J gene lost 2 bases, with 16 bases spanning the gap. Germline lookup yields CDR1 MGHDK and CDR2 SYGVNS. The source material was PBMCs, sampled before TCRalphabeta/CD19-depleted stem cell transplant. The source is a girl aged 2-10 years with congenital amegakaryocytic thrombocytopenia, due to receive a stem cell transplant. The chain recombines TRBV25-1 with TRBJ1-1, with D perhaps matching TRBD1 (5 bases). CDR3 sequence: CASSDLLVGENTEAFF. The CDR3 nucleotides are TGTGCCAGCAGTGATCTTTTAGTAGGGGAAAACACTGAAGCTTTCTTT.